The 32 T cell receptor beta chains given below trace back to one sample, sequenced in a study of CD8+ T cells in alopecia areata. It was cDNA, reverse transcribed from extracted RNA, that served as the sequencing template. The protocol was immunoSEQ multiplex PCR, while the TCRdb copy is restricted to in-frame clones and leaves out a portion. The data contain about 260,000 clones, over 45% of them seen just once; the ten biggest clones take up 0.75% to 0.95%. As to treatment: oral pan-JAK inhibitor, 5-10 mg twice daily. The specimen comprised CD4+ T cells sorted from blood, sampled around week 53, from a patient treated with tofacitinib. The source of these receptors is a human donor with alopecia areata.

A few counts support this clone. The chain combines TRBV19 with TRBJ2-2; D is unresolved. Germline loops: CDR1 LNHDA, CDR2 SQIVND (reference sequence). The CDR3 sequence is 13 residues long. Trimming removed 6 bases at V and 1 base at J, with 6 bases between. The CDR3 coding sequence is TGTGCCAGTAGAGGGCAGAACACCGGGGAGCTGTTTTTT. Its protein product is CASRGQNTGELFF.

The CDR3 region is CSHTAGANLGSEQFF. CDR3 coding DNA: TGCAGCCACACGGCGGGGGCTAACTTAGGGAGTGAGCAGTTCTTC. The chain couples TRBV29-1 to TRBJ2-1, with a weak D call TRBD2 (7 bases). The CDR3 covers 15 residues. Per the germline V gene, CDR1 is SQVTM and CDR2 is ANQGSEA. With 8 bases removed from V and 9 bases from J, the gap between germline ends came to 26 bases.

V gene TRBV5-6 combines with J gene TRBJ2-7; possibly TRBD2 for D (6 bases). This CDR3 is built from 13 residues. The germline V gene has CDR1 SGHDT and CDR2 YYEEEE. With 0 bases removed from V and 6 bases from J, the gap between germline ends came to 10 bases. CDR3 sequence reads: CASSLVAGGEQYF. The CDR3 DNA sequence: TGTGCCAGCAGCTTGGTTGCCGGGGGCGAGCAGTACTTC.

The V gene is TRBV30, the J gene TRBJ1-5, with TRBD1 matching 7 bases. This CDR3 spans 13 amino acids. Germline trimming cut 7 bases from V and 5 bases from J; bases unmatched to any gene: 8. The germline gives CDR1 GTSNPN, CDR2 SVGIG (reference sequence). CDR3 coding DNA: TGTGCCTTTCGTATGGGACAGCATCAGCCCCAGCATTTT. Its translation: CAFRMGQHQPQHF.

This chain joins TRBV27 and TRBJ2-5; D ambiguous. Germline values: CDR1 MNHEY, CDR2 SMNVEV (reference sequence). The CDR3 consists of 14 residues. V was trimmed by 5 bases and J by 6 bases, leaving 16 bases between them. CDR3 protein: CASSPSLGFQTQYF. The DNA for the CDR3 is TGTGCCAGCAGTCCCAGTTTAGGGTTTCAGACCCAGTACTTC.

This chain connects TRBV30 to TRBJ1-6, with D possibly being TRBD1 (6 bases). The germline V gene has CDR1 GTSNPN and CDR2 SVGIG (reference sequence). This CDR3 is built from 16 residues. The V gene lost 2 bases and the J gene lost 4 bases, with 15 bases spanning the gap. As DNA, the CDR3 is TGTGCCTGGAGTCTATCACAGGGAAGTTATAATTCACCCCTCCACTTT. This gives the protein CAWSLSQGSYNSPLHF.

The chain carries TRBV5-1 and TRBJ2-5, with 8 bases lining up with TRBD2. Germline CDR1 reads SGHRS; CDR2 reads YFSETQ. The CDR3 loop spans 13 amino acids. The ends lost 4 bases at V and 3 bases at J; junction bases unmatched: 2. CDR3: CASSRSGEETQYF. DNA for the CDR3: TGCGCCAGCAGCCGTAGCGGGGAAGAGACCCAGTACTTC. Full variable domain (outside the CDR3, taken from reference TRBV5-1 and TRBJ2-5): KAGVTQTPRYLIKTRGQQVTLSCSPISGHRSVSWYQQTPGQGLQFLFEYFSETQRNKGNFPGRFSGRQFSNSRSEMNVSTLELGDSALYLCASSRSGEETQYFGPGTRLLVL.

This clone was found a few times. The V and J genes are TRBV29-1 and TRBJ2-1; unclear D gene. V was cut by 7 bases and J by 6 bases, with 16 bases left in between. Germline lookup yields CDR1 SQVTM and CDR2 ANQGSEA. CDR3 length equals 13 residues. The CDR3 here is CSALRGGSNEQFF. The CDR3 coding sequence is TGCAGCGCACTCCGCGGTGGTTCCAATGAGCAGTTCTTC.

The genes are TRBV5-4 and TRBJ1-6; 9 bases fit TRBD1. Per the germline V gene, CDR1 is SGHNT and CDR2 is YYREEE (reference sequence). CDR3 size: 17 residues. The ends lost 4 bases at V and 8 bases at J; junction bases unmatched: 13. CDR3 sequence reads: CASSRTGGPIYDSPLHF. CDR3 nucleotide sequence: TGTGCCAGCAGCCGCACAGGGGGCCCTATTTATGATTCACCCCTCCACTTT.

The chain carries TRBV30 and TRBJ2-1, with a weak D call TRBD2 (6 bases). Germline CDR1 GTSNPN, CDR2 SVGIG (reference sequence). V lost 0 bases, J lost 5 bases, and 11 bases lay in between. The CDR3 has 14 amino acids. CDR3 protein: CAWSVGGADNEQFF. As DNA, the CDR3 is TGTGCCTGGAGTGTCGGCGGGGCCGACAATGAGCAGTTCTTC. Using reference TRBV30 and TRBJ2-1 for the parts outside the CDR3, the full variable domain is SQTIHQWPATLVQPVGSPLSLECTVEGTSNPNLYWYRQAAGRGLQLLFYSVGIGQISSEVPQNLSASRPQDRQFILSSKKLLLSDSGFYLCAWSVGGADNEQFFGPGTRLTVL.

The chain recombines TRBV6-5 with TRBJ2-5, with D possibly matching TRBD1 (6 bases). The CDR3 sequence is 14 residues long. V was clipped by 6 bases and J by 9 bases, with 20 bases between them. CDR1 is MNHEY, CDR2 SVGAGI, per germline. CDR3 region: CASSHDGTSRSQYF. The CDR3 nucleotides read TGTGCCAGCAGCCACGACGGGACATCACGATCCCAGTACTTC.

Written as DNA, the CDR3 is TGTGCCTCCCCTCTGGAACCCCTCCACTTT. Protein sequence: CASPLEPLHF. The chain uses TRBV30 and TRBJ1-6; D is unresolved. The CDR3 covers 10 residues. CDR1 and CDR2 from the germline V gene are GTSNPN and SVGIG (reference sequence). V lost 7 bases to trimming and J lost 12 bases, with 10 bases between them.

The rearrangement joins TRBV30 to TRBJ2-7; D is perhaps TRBD2 (6 bases). CDR1 and CDR2 (germline): GTSNPN, SVGIG (reference sequence). V was shortened by 0 bases and J by 10 bases, with 10 bases between the two germline ends. The CDR3 consists of 11 residues. The DNA of the CDR3 is TGTGCCTGGAGTGTAGCGGGCACTCAGTACTTC. This sequence encodes CAWSVAGTQYF.

V gene TRBV5-4 combines with J gene TRBJ1-2, with D possibly TRBD1 on 5 matching bases. Trimming left V 4 bases short and J 5 bases short, with 6 bases between. The CDR3 runs 11 residues. Per germline, CDR1 SGHNT and CDR2 YYREEE (reference sequence). The DNA for the CDR3 is TGTGCCAGCAGCCCAGGGTATGGCTACACCTTC. It translates to CASSPGYGYTF.

This chain links TRBV30 with TRBJ1-5; D might be TRBD1 (5 bases). Trimming stripped 0 bases from V and 1 base from J, with 10 bases between. Germline CDR1 reads GTSNPN; CDR2 reads SVGIG (reference sequence). The CDR3 runs to 15 residues. CDR3 loop: CAWSVRGESNQPQHF. CDR3 DNA: TGTGCCTGGAGTGTACGGGGGGAAAGCAATCAGCCCCAGCATTTT.

This chain connects TRBV5-5 to TRBJ2-2; TRBD1 might be the D (6 bases). The CDR3 is made up of 15 amino acids. V lost 5 bases and J 2 bases, leaving 13 bases between the germline ends. From germline, CDR1 is SGHKS and CDR2 YYEKEE (reference sequence). CDR3 in amino acids: CASRPGTLNTGELFF. The CDR3 DNA reads as TGTGCCAGCAGACCCGGGACACTAAACACCGGGGAGCTGTTTTTT.

This clone was counted a few times. This chain uses TRBV30 with TRBJ1-6, with 7 bases fitting TRBD1. Germline CDR1 GTSNPN, CDR2 SVGIG (reference sequence). The CDR3 runs to 16 residues. After removal of 1 base from V and 9 bases from J, the junction contained 12 bases not matched to a gene. CDR3 sequence (DNA): TGTGCCTGGAGTGAACTAAAAGGGGGCGGTGGTTCACCCCTCCACTTT. The encoded protein is CAWSELKGGGGSPLHF.

The chain carries TRBV19 and TRBJ2-7; 10 nucleotides align to TRBD1. This CDR3 has 13 amino acids. The germline V gene has CDR1 LNHDA and CDR2 SQIVND (reference sequence). The junction had 4 bases not matched to a gene; V was cut back by 8 bases and J by 3 bases. The DNA of the CDR3 is TGTGCCAGTTCTAGGACAGGGGGCTACGAGCAGTACTTC. Protein product: CASSRTGGYEQYF. Based on the CDR3 plus reference TRBV19 and TRBJ2-7, the full variable domain is DGGITQSPKYLFRKEGQNVTLSCEQNLNHDAMYWYRQDPGQGLRLIYYSQIVNDFQKGDIAEGYSVSREKKESFPLTVTSAQKNPTAFYLCASSRTGGYEQYFGPGTRLTVT.

V usage is TRBV6-5 and J usage is TRBJ2-3; the D gene is possibly TRBD2 (6 bases). This CDR3 spans 13 amino acids. Trimming took off 6 bases at V and 6 bases at J, with 13 bases between the two ends. Germline V gene data show CDR1 as MNHEY and CDR2 as SVGAGI. CDR3 loop: CASRAGLWDTQYF. The CDR3, as DNA: TGTGCCAGCAGGGCGGGGTTGTGGGATACGCAGTATTTT.

To note about this clone: Other DNA sequences in this sample translate to the same CDR3. The chain links TRBV7-6 to TRBJ2-5; D is ambiguous. V lost 5 bases and J 4 bases, leaving 8 bases between the germline ends. The CDR3 spans 12 residues. Germline assignment: CDR1 SGHVS and CDR2 FNYEAQ. The CDR3 loop is CASSPEGETQYF. For the CDR3, the DNA is TGTGCCAGCAGCCCCGAAGGAGAGACCCAGTACTTC.

On this clone itself: Other nucleotide sequences from this sample produce the same CDR3. In nucleotides, the CDR3 is TGCAGTGCTACCAGCACAGATACGCAGTATTTT. This sequence encodes CSATSTDTQYF. The chain links TRBV20-1 to TRBJ2-3; D gene unclear. The V and J ends lost 4 bases and 0 bases respectively, with 2 bases between them. Germline CDR1 is DFQATT and CDR2 is SNEGSKA (reference sequence). CDR3 length equals 11 residues.

This clone has a single count. The chain combines TRBV14 with TRBJ2-5; D remains unclear. V was pared by 3 bases and J by 7 bases, with 12 bases between. The CDR3 runs 13 residues. The V gene's germline CDR1 is SGHDN and CDR2 FVKESK. CDR3 residues: CASSQIRTATQYF. CDR3 nucleotide sequence: TGTGCCAGCAGCCAGATCAGAACGGCGACCCAGTACTTC.

Details on this clone: Within the sample, other DNA sequences also encode this same CDR3. This chain joins TRBV5-1 and TRBJ1-5; 9 bases fit TRBD1. The V segment lost 0 bases and the J segment 5 bases; nucleotides outside the gene matches: 3. CDR1 is SGHRS and CDR2 is YFSETQ in the germline V gene. CDR3 length: 15 residues. CDR3 protein: CASSLDGTGYQPQHF. In DNA, the CDR3 is TGCGCCAGCAGCTTGGACGGGACAGGGTATCAGCCCCAGCATTTT.

The chain joins TRBV7-3 to TRBJ2-2; 8 bases are shared with TRBD1. After removal of 8 bases from V and 6 bases from J, the junction contained 2 bases not matched to a gene. In germline, CDR1 is SGHTA, CDR2 FQGTGA. CDR3 length: 12 amino acids. Here the CDR3 reads CASRQGPGELFF. The CDR3 DNA is TGTGCCAGCCGACAGGGGCCCGGGGAGCTGTTTTTT.

The chain is built from TRBV30 and TRBJ2-3; 7 nucleotides line up with TRBD2. The CDR3 covers 14 residues. Germline CDR1 GTSNPN, CDR2 SVGIG (reference sequence). Losses at the gene ends were 0 bases for V and 5 bases for J; bases not matched to a gene: 5. The CDR3 sequence: CAWSVRAGKDTQYF. The CDR3 DNA sequence: TGTGCCTGGAGTGTTAGAGCGGGAAAAGATACGCAGTATTTT.

This clone was seen a handful of times. V usage is TRBV15 and J usage is TRBJ2-6, with TRBD1 as a possible D gene (6 bases). This CDR3 has 16 amino acids. CDR1 LNHNV and CDR2 YYDKDF come from the germline V gene (reference sequence). Trimming left V 4 bases short and J 0 bases short, with 10 bases between. The CDR3: CATSMGTNSGANVLTF. CDR3 nucleotides: TGTGCCACCAGCATGGGGACAAACTCTGGGGCCAACGTCCTGACTTTC.

V usage is TRBV10-3 and J usage is TRBJ1-5; D possibly corresponds to TRBD1 (5 bases). CDR1 is ENHRY, CDR2 SYGVKD, per germline. The CDR3 sequence is 14 residues long. V was cut by 3 bases and J by 8 bases, with 14 bases left in between. The CDR3 region is CAISDPNDSKPQHF. The DNA for the CDR3 is TGTGCCATCAGTGACCCCAACGACAGTAAGCCCCAGCATTTT.

The chain recombines TRBV25-1 with TRBJ2-2, with 7 bases aligning to TRBD1. Trimming took 9 bases from V and 1 from J; bases not matched to a gene: 8. CDR3 length equals 15 residues. CDR1 and CDR2 from the germline V gene are MGHDK and SYGVNS. CDR3 sequence (DNA): TGTGCCAGTAAAAGGGGGCCCGAGAACACCGGGGAGCTGTTTTTT. It translates to CASKRGPENTGELFF.

The rearrangement joins TRBV30 to TRBJ2-5; weak D call: TRBD1 (5 bases). CDR1 is GTSNPN and CDR2 is SVGIG in the germline V gene (reference sequence). V was shortened by 1 base and J by 7 bases, with 13 bases between the two germline ends. The CDR3 spans 13 residues. Here the CDR3 reads CAWSEGVLGTQYF. CDR3 nucleotides: TGTGCCTGGAGTGAAGGGGTACTTGGGACCCAGTACTTC. The full variable domain, in which reference TRBV30 and TRBJ2-5 provide the parts outside the CDR3, is SQTIHQWPATLVQPVGSPLSLECTVEGTSNPNLYWYRQAAGRGLQLLFYSVGIGQISSEVPQNLSASRPQDRQFILSSKKLLLSDSGFYLCAWSEGVLGTQYFGPGTRLLVL.

The gene calls are TRBV11-2 and TRBJ2-5, with TRBD2 as a possible D gene (5 bases). V lost 6 bases to trimming and J lost 5 bases, with 16 bases between them. From germline, CDR1 is SGHAT and CDR2 FQNNGV. The CDR3 spans 14 residues. CDR3 nucleotides: TGTGCCAGCAGTATAGGATGGGGAGACGAGACCCAGTACTTC. Translating it yields CASSIGWGDETQYF.

This sequence joins TRBV11-2 and TRBJ2-5; TRBD2 might be the D (5 bases). The CDR3 is made up of 13 amino acids. Trimming removed 2 bases at V and 9 bases at J, with 13 bases between. Germline V gives CDR1 SGHAT, CDR2 FQNNGV. The CDR3 sequence is CASSLKSNGAQYF. CDR3 DNA sequence: TGTGCCAGCAGCTTAAAATCTAACGGGGCCCAGTACTTC.

This clone was recorded at least ten times. The chain links TRBV30 to TRBJ2-5; D may be TRBD2 (6 bases). With 2 bases removed from V and 4 bases from J, the gap between germline ends came to 20 bases. This CDR3 is 16 amino acids long. The germline V gene encodes CDR1 GTSNPN and CDR2 SVGIG (reference sequence). The CDR3 reads CAWSPPRFGGGETQYF. In nucleotides, the CDR3 is TGTGCCTGGAGTCCCCCGCGATTTGGGGGAGGAGAGACCCAGTACTTC. The full variable domain, completed using reference TRBV30 and TRBJ2-5, is SQTIHQWPATLVQPVGSPLSLECTVEGTSNPNLYWYRQAAGRGLQLLFYSVGIGQISSEVPQNLSASRPQDRQFILSSKKLLLSDSGFYLCAWSPPRFGGGETQYFGPGTRLLVL.